This T cell receptor (beta chain) was captured by sequencing in a study of T cells after yellow fever vaccination. Regarding the study as a whole: Some clonotypes, a small share, were shared between CD4 and CD8 compartments.

Trimming cost V 0 bases and J 2 bases, with 14 bases left between them. CDR1 and CDR2 (germline): LGHNA, YNFKEQ. The CDR3 is 17 amino acids. This clonotype was seen ten or more times. Its antigen remains unidentified. As TCR cDNA was made by 5'RACE template switching, a universal primer site and UMIs were added. TCRdb itself ran the 5' RACE reads through MiXCR, one entry per CDR3 protein. The table lists 250,000 or so distinct CDR3 sequences, approximately 3.8% of them singletons. The sequencing here drew on PBMCs, taken 15 days after the yellow fever booster vaccination. This sequence was found in a man younger than 30 who received the YFV17D yellow fever vaccine. The gene calls are TRBV4-2 and TRBJ1-5, with D possibly matching TRBD1 (5 bases). The CDR3 nucleotides read TGTGCCAGCAGCCAAGATCTTCTCAGGGCCCGCAATCAGCCCCAGCATTTT. Translating gives CASSQDLLRARNQPQHF.